This TCR beta chain was recorded in a study of cytomegalovirus exposure and HLA in healthy donors. Worth noting for this clone: Its antigen is unknown.

V was trimmed by 2 bases and J by 0 bases, leaving 11 bases between them. CDR3 size: 16 residues. CDR1 ENHRY and CDR2 SYGVKD come from the germline V gene. Whole-study findings and limits: For most TCR beta V segments, an earlier analysis put the productive rate at about 87% or about 30% of the time. In a later analysis, productive TCRs from donors in an Asian-associated ancestry cluster reportedly carried fewer N-insertions than the cohort mean.

Both 60 Vbeta primers and 13 Jbeta primers went into the PCR. The data were produced by immunoSEQ multiplex PCR, yet TCRdb's version contains in-frame clones alone and is incomplete. The sample includes approximately 170,000 clones, approximately 70% of them seen just once. Despite likely unrecorded immune exposures, the donors were nominally healthy at the time of sampling. The clonotype originates from a woman aged 40 to 55 in good health and CMV-seropositive. The V and J genes are TRBV10-3 and TRBJ1-3; D is unresolved. Material: PBMCs. The CDR3 coding sequence is TGTGCCATCAGTGAGGACGAACAGACCTCTGGAAACACCATATATTTT. Translating gives CAISEDEQTSGNTIYF.